These 8 T cell receptor beta chains were all obtained from the same sample, sequenced in a study of blood T cell repertoires in COVID-19. Sequencing used immunoSEQ multiplex PCR; TCRdb keeps in-frame clones, though not all of them. The sample consists of around 320,000 clones, 87% of them appearing once. Sample: peripheral blood. The receptors here all came from a man younger than 35 with active or convalescent COVID-19.

The rearrangement joins TRBV15 to TRBJ1-5, with no clear D. This CDR3 has 15 residues. Trimming took off 0 bases at V and 7 bases at J, with 13 bases between the two ends. CDR1 is LNHNV and CDR2 is YYDKDF in the germline V gene (reference sequence). CDR3: CATSRDLGVVQPQHF. The CDR3 DNA follows: TGTGCCACCAGCAGAGATCTCGGGGTAGTACAGCCCCAGCATTTT.

The rearrangement joins TRBV28 to TRBJ2-2; D may be TRBD2 (5 bases). The CDR3 runs to 14 residues. V lost 3 bases to trimming and J lost 3 bases, with 8 bases between them. Germline V gene data show CDR1 as MDHEN and CDR2 as SYDVKM. The CDR3 loop is CASSFASHTGELFF. Written as DNA, the CDR3 is TGTGCCAGCAGTTTCGCTAGCCACACCGGGGAGCTGTTTTTT.

This chain joins TRBV5-1 and TRBJ1-2, with a possible D match to TRBD1 (5 bases). Per the germline V gene, CDR1 is SGHRS and CDR2 is YFSETQ. The CDR3 covers 15 residues. Trimming shortened V by 0 bases and J by 8 bases, and 17 bases separated the two germline ends. The chain's CDR3 is CASSLAAEGNGGYTF. The DNA of the CDR3 is TGCGCCAGCAGCTTGGCCGCGGAGGGGAACGGAGGCTACACCTTC.

The chain's CDR3 is CASSQGQGVSNEKLFF. The CDR3 DNA reads TGTGCCAGCAGCCAGGGACAGGGGGTATCTAATGAAAAACTGTTTTTT. This chain links TRBV7-8 with TRBJ1-4; 11 bases map to TRBD1. CDR1 is SGHVS and CDR2 is FQNEAQ in the germline V gene. The CDR3 sequence is 16 residues long. The junction had 5 bases not matched to a gene; V was cut back by 5 bases and J by 3 bases.

V is TRBV28 and J is TRBJ1-4, with 8 bases fitting TRBD1. Unmatched junction bases numbered 4, after V lost 2 bases and J lost 8 bases. The CDR3 loop spans 14 amino acids. Germline V gene data show CDR1 as MDHEN and CDR2 as SYDVKM. The CDR3 DNA reads as TGTGCCAGCAGTTTAACACAGGGGGGCGAAAAACTGTTTTTT. Its protein is CASSLTQGGEKLFF.

The chain employs TRBV4-3 and TRBJ1-1; TRBD1 agrees at 8 bases. Germline CDR1 reads LGHNA; CDR2 reads YSLEER. Germline trimming cut 3 bases from V and 9 bases from J; bases unmatched to any gene: 0. The CDR3 totals 11 residues. This CDR3 reads CASSHRGQAFF. The CDR3 coding sequence is TGCGCCAGCAGCCACAGGGGGCAAGCTTTCTTT.

In DNA, the CDR3 is TGTGCCAGCAGGGGACAGGGTAAGGCGCAGCCCCAGCATTTT. Residues: CASRGQGKAQPQHF. The chain carries TRBV6-5 and TRBJ1-5, with 9 bases that match TRBD1. The CDR3 runs 14 residues. Germline loops: CDR1 MNHEY, CDR2 SVGAGI. Trimming cost V 6 bases and J 7 bases; bases outside gene matches: 7.

The chain uses TRBV9 and TRBJ1-1, with 10 bases identical to TRBD1. CDR1 is SGDLS, CDR2 YYNGEE, per germline. J gave up 1 base and V 3 bases, and 6 bases lay outside the gene matches. The CDR3 extends over 16 amino acids. CDR3 loop: CASSAGQGRRNTEAFF. The CDR3 region has the DNA TGTGCCAGCAGCGCGGGACAGGGGAGAAGGAACACTGAAGCTTTCTTT.